The 29 T cell receptor beta chains in this list originate from one sample, sequenced in a study of shared clonotypes between healthy human individuals. Data came from immunoSEQ multiplex PCR; TCRdb stores just in-frame clones and leaves some out. The profile shows 1,400,000 or so clones, 98% of them singletons. Material: naive CD4+ T cells sorted from blood. Subset of the sample: CD45RA+ positively selected. The receptors stem from a young man in good health.

This rearrangement joins TRBV15 to TRBJ1-4, with 7 bases that match TRBD1. The CDR3 extends over 15 amino acids. J was trimmed by 8 bases and V by 0 bases; bases with no gene match: 6. Per the germline V gene, CDR1 is LNHNV and CDR2 is YYDKDF (reference sequence). The CDR3, as DNA: TGTGCCACCAGCAGAGAAGACAGGGTCGGAGAAAAACTGTTTTTT. Translating it yields CATSREDRVGEKLFF.

The gene calls are TRBV4-1 and TRBJ2-7; 8 nucleotides align to TRBD1. CDR3 length equals 16 residues. CDR1 is MGHRA and CDR2 is YSYEKL in the germline V gene. Trimming took 0 bases from V and 1 from J; bases not matched to a gene: 5. CDR3 coding DNA: TGCGCCAGCAGCCAAGATTTAAGGGACAGGTCCTACGAGCAGTACTTC. It is translated as CASSQDLRDRSYEQYF.

The gene calls are TRBV7-8 and TRBJ2-3; 10 bases line up with TRBD2. The CDR3 contains 14 residues. Trimming cost V 4 bases and J 8 bases; bases outside gene matches: 6. Germline CDR1 is SGHVS and CDR2 is FQNEAQ. For the CDR3, the DNA is TGTGCCAGCAGCTCGCTAGCGGGGGCCTTTACGCAGTATTTT. Protein: CASSSLAGAFTQYF. Complete variable domain (other parts from reference TRBV7-8 and TRBJ2-3): GAGVSQSPRYKVAKRGQDVALRCDPISGHVSLFWYQQALGQGPEFLTYFQNEAQLDKSGLPSDRFFAERPEGSVSTLKIQRTQQEDSAVYLCASSSLAGAFTQYFGPGTRLTVL.

This chain connects TRBV5-1 to TRBJ2-2; perhaps TRBD1 as D (5 bases). The CDR3 extends over 17 amino acids. CDR1 is SGHRS and CDR2 is YFSETQ in the germline V gene. Trimming shortened V by 1 base and J by 0 bases, and 13 bases separated the two germline ends. The CDR3: CASSLLVGAANTGELFF. The CDR3 bases are TGCGCCAGCAGCTTGCTAGTAGGGGCCGCGAACACCGGGGAGCTGTTTTTT.

This chain links TRBV1 with TRBJ2-2; the table names TRBD2, a call not compared with the DNA. TRBV1 is given as a pseudogene. The CDR3 totals 15 residues. The CDR3 DNA reads TGCACCAGCAGCCAACTCGAGGGAGTTACCGGGGAGCTGTTTTTT. Translation gives CTSSQLEGVTGELFF.

The chain couples TRBV5-4 to TRBJ1-2; D might be TRBD1 (6 bases). Trimming removed 4 bases at V and 2 bases at J, with 18 bases between. CDR3 length equals 16 residues. Germline V CDR1 and CDR2: SGHNT, YYREEE (reference sequence). The DNA for the CDR3 is TGTGCCAGCAGCGACCCCAAAAGGGGGAGCAACTATGGCTACACCTTC. Its protein product is CASSDPKRGSNYGYTF. Supplemented by reference TRBV5-4 and TRBJ1-2, the full variable domain reads ETGVTQSPTHLIKTRGQQVTLRCSSQSGHNTVSWYQQALGQGPQFIFQYYREEENGRGNFPPRFSGLQFPNYSSELNVNALELDDSALYLCASSDPKRGSNYGYTFGSGTRLTVV.

The rearrangement uses TRBV30 and TRBJ2-1; the match to TRBD1 covers 11 bases. CDR1 is GTSNPN and CDR2 is SVGIG in the germline V gene (reference sequence). The CDR3 loop spans 16 amino acids. V dropped 1 base and J dropped 4; count of bases not matched to a gene: 6. The CDR3 region is CAWSGHGQGAYNEQFF. CDR3 DNA: TGTGCCTGGAGTGGCCATGGACAGGGGGCTTACAATGAGCAGTTCTTC.

V usage is TRBV9 and J usage is TRBJ2-5; 11 nucleotides match TRBD2. This CDR3 contains 15 residues. J was trimmed by 2 bases and V by 3 bases; bases with no gene match: 3. Germline CDR1 reads SGDLS; CDR2 reads YYNGEE. CDR3 nucleotides: TGTGCCAGCAGCGGGACTAGCGGGTTGCAAGAGACCCAGTACTTC. This gives the protein CASSGTSGLQETQYF.

Turning to this clone: The same CDR3 arises from other DNA sequences in this sample as well. The J gene is TRBJ1-1, the V gene TRBV28; D ambiguous. CDR3 size: 12 residues. The ends were cut back, 3 bases at V and 4 bases at J, with 6 bases in the middle. CDR1 is MDHEN and CDR2 is SYDVKM in the germline V gene. The CDR3 spells CASSLVITEAFF. CDR3 coding DNA: TGTGCCAGCAGTTTGGTGATCACTGAAGCTTTCTTT. Full variable domain (missing parts from reference TRBV28 and TRBJ1-1): DVKVTQSSRYLVKRTGEKVFLECVQDMDHENMFWYRQDPGLGLRLIYFSYDVKMKEKGDIPEGYSVSREKKERFSLILESASTNQTSMYLCASSLVITEAFFGQGTRLTVV.

The V and J genes are TRBV7-6 and TRBJ1-1; TRBD1 matches 8 bases. The CDR3 loop spans 14 amino acids. Trimming took 4 bases from V and 1 from J; bases not matched to a gene: 2. Germline-derived CDR1 and CDR2 are SGHVS and FNYEAQ. CDR3: CASSSGQGNTEAFF. DNA of the CDR3: TGTGCCAGCAGCTCAGGACAGGGGAACACTGAAGCTTTCTTT.

The chain is built from TRBV10-3 and TRBJ2-5; 7 positions match TRBD1. The CDR3 has 17 residues. V shed 0 bases, J shed 3 bases, and the junction held 10 bases outside the gene matches. Germline V gene data show CDR1 as ENHRY and CDR2 as SYGVKD. The CDR3 region has the DNA TGTGCCATCAGTGAGTCGACCCTGGGACAGAGGAAAGAGACCCAGTACTTC. This translates into CAISESTLGQRKETQYF.

The chain links TRBV28 to TRBJ1-5; 10 positions agree with TRBD1. The CDR3 runs to 15 residues. Trimming at V came to 6 bases and at J to 5 bases, leaving 7 bases not matched to a gene. Germline lookup yields CDR1 MDHEN and CDR2 SYDVKM. The DNA for the CDR3 is TGTGCCAGCAGAACGGGACAGGGGTTCGATCAGCCCCAGCATTTT. Translated, it gives CASRTGQGFDQPQHF.

The chain employs TRBV2 and TRBJ2-2; TRBD2 agrees at 8 bases. This CDR3 comprises 15 residues. Germline V gives CDR1 SNHLY, CDR2 FYNNEI. Trimming took 5 bases from V and 5 from J; bases not matched to a gene: 7. The CDR3 DNA reads TGTGCCAGCAGTCCCCGGACTAGCAGTACCGGGGAGCTGTTTTTT. It specifies CASSPRTSSTGELFF.

The chain is built from TRBV27 and TRBJ2-3, with D hard to call. The CDR3 extends over 12 amino acids. CDR1 is MNHEY and CDR2 is SMNVEV in the germline V gene (reference sequence). The ends were cut back, 8 bases at V and 2 bases at J, with 8 bases in the middle. CDR3 sequence reads: CASARTTDTQYF. CDR3 sequence (DNA): TGTGCCAGCGCGAGGACCACAGATACGCAGTATTTT.

The chain joins TRBV7-9 to TRBJ2-7; D is undetermined. V was shortened by 3 bases and J by 5 bases, with 8 bases between the two germline ends. CDR3 length: 12 residues. CDR1 is SEHNR and CDR2 is FQNEAQ in the germline V gene (reference sequence). For the CDR3, the DNA is TGTGCCAGCAGCTTGGCGGACGACGAGCAGTACTTC. Translating gives CASSLADDEQYF.

This chain joins TRBV28 and TRBJ2-7; maybe TRBD1 (6 bases). V gave up 6 bases and J gave up 6 bases, with 12 bases separating them. CDR1 MDHEN and CDR2 SYDVKM come from the germline V gene. CDR3 length: 12 amino acids. CDR3 amino acids: CASRIQGFEQYF. In DNA, the CDR3 is TGTGCCAGCAGAATACAGGGCTTCGAGCAGTACTTC.

The chain combines TRBV5-6 with TRBJ1-5; maybe TRBD1 (5 bases). CDR1 and CDR2 from the germline V gene are SGHDT and YYEEEE. CDR3 length equals 17 residues. Deletions cut 2 bases from V and 0 bases from J, with 15 bases between. Here the CDR3 DNA reads TGTGCCAGCAGCTTTCAGGGCAGTACTATTAGCAATCAGCCCCAGCATTTT. Its protein product is CASSFQGSTISNQPQHF.

J is TRBJ2-1 and V is TRBV9, with 10 positions matching TRBD1. Trimming cost V 4 bases and J 4 bases; bases outside gene matches: 8. The germline CDR1 and CDR2 sequences are SGDLS and YYNGEE. The CDR3 consists of 16 residues. DNA for the CDR3: TGTGCCAGCAGCCCGTGGGGGGACAGGGGTTACAATGAGCAGTTCTTC. This encodes CASSPWGDRGYNEQFF.

The gene calls are TRBV11-3 and TRBJ2-1; 8 positions match TRBD1. There are 15 residues in the CDR3. J was trimmed by 6 bases and V by 5 bases; bases with no gene match: 9. Per germline, CDR1 SGHNT and CDR2 YENEEA. CDR3 sequence: CASSPRQGSRNEQFF. The DNA for the CDR3 is TGTGCCAGCAGCCCTCGACAGGGGAGTCGCAATGAGCAGTTCTTC.

The chain combines TRBV14 with TRBJ2-7, with D uncertain. V lost 5 bases and J 1 base, leaving 18 bases between the germline ends. CDR1 and CDR2 from the germline V gene are SGHDN and FVKESK. The CDR3 is made up of 16 amino acids. CDR3 amino acids: CASSFRAPTGSYEQYF. Written as DNA, the CDR3 is TGTGCCAGCAGCTTTAGGGCCCCAACCGGGTCCTACGAGCAGTACTTC. The variable domain in full, with the rest retrieved from reference TRBV14 and TRBJ2-7, is EAGVTQFPSHSVIEKGQTVTLRCDPISGHDNLYWYRRVMGKEIKFLLHFVKESKQDESGMPNNRFLAERTGGTYSTLKVQPAELEDSGVYFCASSFRAPTGSYEQYFGPGTRLTVT.

J is TRBJ1-3 and V is TRBV7-9; 9 bases are shared with TRBD1. The CDR3 is 15 residues long. Germline V CDR1 and CDR2: SEHNR, FQNEAQ (reference sequence). The V gene end was trimmed by 3 bases and the J gene end by 7 bases; junction bases not matched to a gene: 7. CDR3 region: CASSLGQGLMNTIYF. As DNA, the CDR3 is TGTGCCAGCAGCTTGGGACAGGGACTTATGAACACCATATATTTT.

This clone was picked up one time. The chain is built from TRBV27 and TRBJ1-5; TRBD1 matches 9 bases. CDR1 and CDR2 from the germline V gene are MNHEY and SMNVEV (reference sequence). The CDR3 totals 13 residues. Losses at the gene ends were 6 bases for V and 7 bases for J; bases not matched to a gene: 4. The CDR3 region has the DNA TGTGCCAGCAGGGGACAGGGTAAACAGCCCCAGCATTTT. It encodes CASRGQGKQPQHF.

The V and J genes are TRBV27 and TRBJ1-2; the match to TRBD1 covers 9 bases. CDR1 and CDR2 (germline): MNHEY, SMNVEV (reference sequence). The junction had 6 bases not matched to a gene; V was cut back by 3 bases and J by 1 base. This CDR3 has 16 residues. CDR3 nucleotides: TGTGCCAGCAGTTTTGGCCCGGGACAGGGTAACTATGGCTACACCTTC. Translating it yields CASSFGPGQGNYGYTF.

With regard to this clone: Mismatch with germline at one junction end may stem from a read error. The chain is built from TRBV28 and TRBJ1-3, with 8 bases lining up with TRBD1. The CDR3 runs 14 residues. CDR1 and CDR2 (germline): MDHEN, SYDVKM. This chain's CDR3 is CAGSFGRGPNTIYF. The CDR3 nucleotides read TGTGCCGGCAGTTTCGGCAGGGGGCCGAACACCATATATTTT. Drawing the rest from reference TRBV28 and TRBJ1-3, the complete variable domain is DVKVTQSSRYLVKRTGEKVFLECVQDMDHENMFWYRQDPGLGLRLIYFSYDVKMKEKGDIPEGYSVSREKKERFSLILESASTNQTSMYLCAGSFGRGPNTIYFGEGSWLTVV.

The chain joins TRBV5-6 to TRBJ1-5; D is perhaps TRBD1 (5 bases). The CDR3 length is 15 residues. Between the trimmed V and J ends, which lost 3 bases and 3 bases, there was a span of 13 bases. Germline V gives CDR1 SGHDT, CDR2 YYEEEE. The CDR3 DNA reads TGTGCCAGCAGCTGGGGCCCTAGCCTCAATCAGCCCCAGCATTTT. Encoded protein: CASSWGPSLNQPQHF.

This sequence joins TRBV6-5 and TRBJ2-4; tentatively, D is TRBD2 (5 bases). The length of the CDR3 is 14 residues. Germline V gene sequence: CDR1 MNHEY, CDR2 SVGAGI. Trimming removed 3 bases from V and 6 bases from J, with 12 bases in between. The CDR3, as DNA: TGTGCCAGCAGTTATGGCGGGTTAGGAAACATTCAGTACTTC. Encoded protein: CASSYGGLGNIQYF.

V is TRBV28 and J is TRBJ1-2; no clear D. CDR3 size: 13 residues. Trimming left V 3 bases short and J 5 bases short, with 10 bases between. The germline V gene encodes CDR1 MDHEN and CDR2 SYDVKM. This CDR3 is CASSLGWEYGYTF. In DNA, the CDR3 is TGTGCCAGCAGTTTGGGGTGGGAATATGGCTACACCTTC.

The J gene is TRBJ2-7, the V gene TRBV6-1; D is possibly TRBD1 (6 bases). The germline V gene has CDR1 MNHNS and CDR2 SASEGT. Trimming pared 1 base from V and 2 bases from J, leaving 9 bases between. The CDR3 consists of 14 residues. As DNA, the CDR3 is TGTGCCAGCAGTGAAGTCAGGGGCCCCTACGAGCAGTACTTC. Residues: CASSEVRGPYEQYF.

The chain has TRBV7-9 and TRBJ1-3; D remains ambiguous. The CDR3 consists of 13 residues. The V and J ends lost 8 bases and 0 bases respectively, with 8 bases between them. Germline V CDR1 and CDR2: SEHNR, FQNEAQ (reference sequence). Written as DNA, the CDR3 is TGTGCCAGCCCAGGAATCTCTGGAAACACCATATATTTT. The encoded protein is CASPGISGNTIYF.